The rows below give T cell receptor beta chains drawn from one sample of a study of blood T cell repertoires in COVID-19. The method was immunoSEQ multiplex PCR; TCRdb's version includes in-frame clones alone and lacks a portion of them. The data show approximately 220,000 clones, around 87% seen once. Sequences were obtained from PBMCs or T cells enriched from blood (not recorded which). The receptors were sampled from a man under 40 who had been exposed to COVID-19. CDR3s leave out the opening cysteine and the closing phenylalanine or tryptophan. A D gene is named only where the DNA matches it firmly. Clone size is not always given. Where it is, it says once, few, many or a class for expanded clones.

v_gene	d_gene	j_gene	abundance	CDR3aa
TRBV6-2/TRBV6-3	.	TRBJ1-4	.	ASSSGGFRTNEKLF
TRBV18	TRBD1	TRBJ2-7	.	ASSSPAGTGSYEQY
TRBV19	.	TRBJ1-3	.	ASSKTAQGSGNTIY
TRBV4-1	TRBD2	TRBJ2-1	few	ASSQDGTSLNEQF
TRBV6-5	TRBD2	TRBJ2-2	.	ASRWGGGDTGELF
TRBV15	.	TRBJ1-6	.	ATSREQNFNSPLH
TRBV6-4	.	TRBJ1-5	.	ASSECKSRDWHQPQH
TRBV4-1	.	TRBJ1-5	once	ASSQDLAQPQH
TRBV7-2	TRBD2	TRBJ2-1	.	ASSPSGGASNEQF
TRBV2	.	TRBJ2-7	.	ASSAAELASYEQY
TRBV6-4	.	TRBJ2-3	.	ASSVAGSTDTQY
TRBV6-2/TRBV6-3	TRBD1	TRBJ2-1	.	ASSQRTGGYYNEQF
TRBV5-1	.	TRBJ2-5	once	ASSGGGSQETQY
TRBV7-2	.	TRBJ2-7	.	ASSHGGGPPYEQY
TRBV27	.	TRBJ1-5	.	ASSLFGANSNQPQH
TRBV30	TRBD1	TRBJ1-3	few	AWIRTGRNTIY
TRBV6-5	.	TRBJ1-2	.	ASRFGRGIYGYT
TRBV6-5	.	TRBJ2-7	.	ASNTGPDGEQY
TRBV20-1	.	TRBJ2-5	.	SASFAGWQETQY
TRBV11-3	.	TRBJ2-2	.	ASSLDLATGELF
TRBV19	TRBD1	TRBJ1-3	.	ASSTGTGGVTIY
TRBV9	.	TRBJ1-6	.	ASSPGRAYNSPLH
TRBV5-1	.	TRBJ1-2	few	ASSPNVAQGTYGYT
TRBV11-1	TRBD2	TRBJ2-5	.	ASSLGPREGTQY
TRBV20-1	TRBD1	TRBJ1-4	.	SARDREELF
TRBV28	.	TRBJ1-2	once	ASSQGPTNYGYT
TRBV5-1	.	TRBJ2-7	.	ASSSRVGVSSYEQY